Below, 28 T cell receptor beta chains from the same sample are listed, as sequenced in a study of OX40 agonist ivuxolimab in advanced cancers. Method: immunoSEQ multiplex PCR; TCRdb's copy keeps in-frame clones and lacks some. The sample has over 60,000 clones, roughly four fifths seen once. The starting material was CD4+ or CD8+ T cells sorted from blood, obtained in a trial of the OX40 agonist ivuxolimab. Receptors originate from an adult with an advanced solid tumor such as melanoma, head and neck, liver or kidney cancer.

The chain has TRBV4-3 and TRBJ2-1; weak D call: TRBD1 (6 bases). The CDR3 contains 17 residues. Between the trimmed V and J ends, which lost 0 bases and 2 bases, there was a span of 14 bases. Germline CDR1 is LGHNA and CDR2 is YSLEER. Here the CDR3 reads CASSQDLGGATYNEQFF. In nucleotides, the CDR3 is TGCGCCAGCAGCCAAGATCTTGGGGGCGCCACCTACAATGAGCAGTTCTTC.

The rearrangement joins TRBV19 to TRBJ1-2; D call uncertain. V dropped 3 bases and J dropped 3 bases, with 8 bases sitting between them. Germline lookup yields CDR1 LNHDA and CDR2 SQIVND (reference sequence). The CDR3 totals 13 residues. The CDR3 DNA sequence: TGTGCCAGTAGTATGTTGGGATACTATGGCTACACCTTC. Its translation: CASSMLGYYGYTF.

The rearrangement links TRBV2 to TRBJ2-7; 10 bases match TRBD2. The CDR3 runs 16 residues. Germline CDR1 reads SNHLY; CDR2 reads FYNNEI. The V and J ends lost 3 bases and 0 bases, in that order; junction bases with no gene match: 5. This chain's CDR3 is CASSDSGGPTSYEQYV. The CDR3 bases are TGTGCCAGCAGTGATAGCGGGGGGCCCACCTCCTACGAGCAGTACGTC.

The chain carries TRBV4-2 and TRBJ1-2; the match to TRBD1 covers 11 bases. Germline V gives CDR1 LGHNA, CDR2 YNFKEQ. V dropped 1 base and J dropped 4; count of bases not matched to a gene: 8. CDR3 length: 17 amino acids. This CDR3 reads CASSQALGQGVSYGYTF. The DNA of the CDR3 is TGTGCCAGCAGCCAAGCGCTGGGACAGGGGGTCAGCTATGGCTACACCTTC.

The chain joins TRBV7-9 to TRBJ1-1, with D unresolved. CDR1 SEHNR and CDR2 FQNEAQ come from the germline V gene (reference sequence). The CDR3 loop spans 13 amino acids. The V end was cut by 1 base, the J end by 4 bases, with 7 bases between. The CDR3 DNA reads TGTGCCAGCAGCTTAGGTCGTCGCACTGAAGCTTTCTTT. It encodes CASSLGRRTEAFF.

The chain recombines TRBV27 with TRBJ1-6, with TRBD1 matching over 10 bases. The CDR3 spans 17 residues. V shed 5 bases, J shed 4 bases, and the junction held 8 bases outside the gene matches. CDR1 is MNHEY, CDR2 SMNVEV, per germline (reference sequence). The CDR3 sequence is CASSVGTGVRYNSPLHF. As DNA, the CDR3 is TGTGCCAGCAGTGTCGGGACAGGGGTTCGATATAATTCACCCCTCCACTTT.

CDR3 sequence reads: CSVVTGTVREKLFF. DNA of the CDR3: TGCAGCGTCGTAACCGGGACAGTACGGGAAAAACTGTTTTTT. J is TRBJ1-4 and V is TRBV29-1, with 7 bases that match TRBD1. The junction had 12 bases not matched to a gene; V was cut back by 6 bases and J by 8 bases. Germline V lookup: CDR1 SQVTM, CDR2 ANQGSEA. The CDR3 runs to 14 residues.

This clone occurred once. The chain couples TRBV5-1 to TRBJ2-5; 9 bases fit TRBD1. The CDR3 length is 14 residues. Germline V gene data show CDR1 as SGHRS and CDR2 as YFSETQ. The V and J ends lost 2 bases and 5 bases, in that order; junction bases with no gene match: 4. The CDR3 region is CASSLGQGYETQYF. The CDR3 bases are TGCGCCAGCAGCTTAGGACAGGGGTACGAGACCCAGTACTTC.

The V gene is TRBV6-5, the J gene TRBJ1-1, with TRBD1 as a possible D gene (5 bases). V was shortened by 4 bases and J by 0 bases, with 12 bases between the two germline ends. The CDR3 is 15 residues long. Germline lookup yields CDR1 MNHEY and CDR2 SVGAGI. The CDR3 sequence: CASSSSWGVNTEAFF. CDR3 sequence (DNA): TGTGCCAGCAGTTCCAGTTGGGGGGTGAACACTGAAGCTTTCTTT.

CDR3: CASSQRLAPGVAGGPRHEQYF. CDR3 DNA: TGCGCCAGCAGCCAAAGACTAGCGCCTGGGGTAGCGGGAGGGCCGAGGCACGAGCAGTACTTC. The chain carries TRBV4-1 and TRBJ2-7, with 11 bases that match TRBD2. With 2 bases clipped from V and 5 bases from J, the junction kept 23 bases outside the gene matches. Germline V gene sequence: CDR1 MGHRA, CDR2 YSYEKL. CDR3 length: 21 residues.

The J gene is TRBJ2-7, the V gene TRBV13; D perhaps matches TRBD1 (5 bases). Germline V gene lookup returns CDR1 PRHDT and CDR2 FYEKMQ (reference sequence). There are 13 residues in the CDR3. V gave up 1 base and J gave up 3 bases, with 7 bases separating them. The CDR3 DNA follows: TGTGCCAGCAGCTTAGTCGACAGCTACGAGCAGTACTTC. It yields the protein CASSLVDSYEQYF. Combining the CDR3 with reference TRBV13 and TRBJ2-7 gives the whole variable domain AAGVIQSPRHLIKEKRETATLKCYPIPRHDTVYWYQQGPGQDPQFLISFYEKMQSDKGSIPDRFSAQQFSDYHSELNMSSLELGDSALYFCASSLVDSYEQYFGPGTRLTVT.

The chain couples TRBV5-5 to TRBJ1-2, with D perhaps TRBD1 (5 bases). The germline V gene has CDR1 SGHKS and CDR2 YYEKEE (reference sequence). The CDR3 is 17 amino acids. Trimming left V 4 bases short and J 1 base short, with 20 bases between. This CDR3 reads CASSQDLLGEINYGYTF. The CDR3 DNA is TGTGCCAGCAGCCAAGACCTATTAGGGGAAATTAACTATGGCTACACCTTC.

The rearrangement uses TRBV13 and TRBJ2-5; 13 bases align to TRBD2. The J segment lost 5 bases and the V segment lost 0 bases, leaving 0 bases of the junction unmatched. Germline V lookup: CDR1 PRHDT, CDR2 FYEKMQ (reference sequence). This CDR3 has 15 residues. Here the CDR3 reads CASSLGTSGRETQYF. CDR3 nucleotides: TGTGCCAGCAGCTTAGGGACTAGCGGGAGGGAGACCCAGTACTTC.

CDR3 protein: CASTRNTEAFF. As DNA, the CDR3 is TGTGCCAGCACCCGAAACACTGAAGCTTTCTTT. J is TRBJ1-1 and V is TRBV2; D is ambiguous. Trimming shortened V by 7 bases and J by 2 bases, and 5 bases separated the two germline ends. Germline lookup yields CDR1 SNHLY and CDR2 FYNNEI. The CDR3 sequence is 11 residues long.

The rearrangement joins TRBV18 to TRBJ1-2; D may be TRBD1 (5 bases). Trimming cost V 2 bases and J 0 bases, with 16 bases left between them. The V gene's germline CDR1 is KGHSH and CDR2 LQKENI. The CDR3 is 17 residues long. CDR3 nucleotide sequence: TGTGCCAGCTCACCAGCAGGGTGGAGGGATACTAACTATGGCTACACCTTC. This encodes CASSPAGWRDTNYGYTF.

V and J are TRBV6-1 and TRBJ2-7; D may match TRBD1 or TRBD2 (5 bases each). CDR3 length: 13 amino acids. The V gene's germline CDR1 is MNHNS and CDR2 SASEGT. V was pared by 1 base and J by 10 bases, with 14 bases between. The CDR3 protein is CASSEVRDDKQYF. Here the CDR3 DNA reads TGTGCCAGCAGTGAAGTTAGGGACGACAAACAGTACTTC.

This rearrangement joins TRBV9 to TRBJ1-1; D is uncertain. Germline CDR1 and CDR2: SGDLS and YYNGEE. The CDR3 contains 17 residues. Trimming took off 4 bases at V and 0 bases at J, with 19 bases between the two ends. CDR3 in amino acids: CASSSPKYLDLNTEAFF. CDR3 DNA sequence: TGTGCCAGCAGCTCCCCAAAGTATTTGGACCTGAACACTGAAGCTTTCTTT.

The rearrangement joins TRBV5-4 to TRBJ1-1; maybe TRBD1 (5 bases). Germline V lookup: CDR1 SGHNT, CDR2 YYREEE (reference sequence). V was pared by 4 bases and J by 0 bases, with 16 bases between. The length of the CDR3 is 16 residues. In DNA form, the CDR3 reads TGTGCCAGCAGCCGGGGGACGGACTCCCTGAACACTGAAGCTTTCTTT. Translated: CASSRGTDSLNTEAFF.

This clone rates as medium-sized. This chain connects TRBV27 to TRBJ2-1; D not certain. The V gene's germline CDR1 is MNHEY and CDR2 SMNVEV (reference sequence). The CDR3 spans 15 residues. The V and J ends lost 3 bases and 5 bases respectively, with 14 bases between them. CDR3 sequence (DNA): TGTGCCAGCAGTTTCACTGGATCCTCTCACAATGAGCAGTTCTTC. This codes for CASSFTGSSHNEQFF.

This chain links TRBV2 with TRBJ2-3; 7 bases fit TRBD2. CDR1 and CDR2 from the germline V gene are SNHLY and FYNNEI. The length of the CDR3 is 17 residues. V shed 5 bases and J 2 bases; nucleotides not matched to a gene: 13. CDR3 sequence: CASSFTREGIPTDTQYF. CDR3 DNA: TGTGCCAGCAGTTTTACGAGGGAGGGGATCCCCACAGATACGCAGTATTTT.

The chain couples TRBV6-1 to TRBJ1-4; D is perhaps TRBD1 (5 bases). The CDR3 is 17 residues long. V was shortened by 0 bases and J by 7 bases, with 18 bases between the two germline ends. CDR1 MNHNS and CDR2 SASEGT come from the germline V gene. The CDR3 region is CASSEAKGRQGSEKLFF. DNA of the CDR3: TGTGCCAGCAGTGAAGCGAAGGGGAGGCAGGGAAGTGAAAAACTGTTTTTT.

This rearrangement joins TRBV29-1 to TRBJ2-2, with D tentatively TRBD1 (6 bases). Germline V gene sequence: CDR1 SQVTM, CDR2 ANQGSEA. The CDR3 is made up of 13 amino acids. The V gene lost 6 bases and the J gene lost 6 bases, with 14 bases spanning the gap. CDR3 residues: CSVTGFLSGELFF. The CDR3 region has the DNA TGCAGCGTCACAGGGTTCTTGTCCGGGGAGCTGTTTTTT.

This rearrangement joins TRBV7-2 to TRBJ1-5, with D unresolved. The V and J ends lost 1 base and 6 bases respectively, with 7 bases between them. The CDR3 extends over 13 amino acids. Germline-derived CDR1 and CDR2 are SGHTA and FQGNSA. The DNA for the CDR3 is TGTGCCAGCAGCTTAGTGGGAAGTCAGCCCCAGCATTTT. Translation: CASSLVGSQPQHF.

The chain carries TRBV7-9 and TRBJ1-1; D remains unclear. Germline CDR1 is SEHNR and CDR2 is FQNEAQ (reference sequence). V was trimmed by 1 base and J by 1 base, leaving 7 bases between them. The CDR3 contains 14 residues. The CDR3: CASSLERGNTEAFF. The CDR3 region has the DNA TGTGCCAGCAGCTTAGAACGGGGGAACACTGAAGCTTTCTTT.

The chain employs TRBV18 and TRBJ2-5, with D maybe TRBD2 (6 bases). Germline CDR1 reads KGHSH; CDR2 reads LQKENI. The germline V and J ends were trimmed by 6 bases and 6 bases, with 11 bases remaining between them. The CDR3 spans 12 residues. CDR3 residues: CASSEEGKTQYF. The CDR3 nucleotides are TGTGCCAGCTCGGAGGAGGGGAAGACCCAGTACTTC.

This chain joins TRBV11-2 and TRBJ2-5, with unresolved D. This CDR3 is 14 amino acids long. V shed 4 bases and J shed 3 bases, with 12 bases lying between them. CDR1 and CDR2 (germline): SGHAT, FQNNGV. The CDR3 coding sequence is TGTGCCAGCAGCTGGGGTTTTGGGGAAGAGACCCAGTACTTC. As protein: CASSWGFGEETQYF. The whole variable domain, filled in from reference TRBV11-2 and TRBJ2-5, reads EAGVAQSPRYKIIEKRQSVAFWCNPISGHATLYWYQQILGQGPKLLIQFQNNGVVDDSQLPKDRFSAERLKGVDSTLKIQPAKLEDSAVYLCASSWGFGEETQYFGPGTRLLVL.

The CDR3 nucleotides are TGTGCCAGCAGTTCTGGGACGACAGATACGCAGTATTTT. This gives the protein CASSSGTTDTQYF. This chain connects TRBV6-1 to TRBJ2-3; possibly TRBD1 or TRBD2 for D (5 bases each). CDR1 MNHNS and CDR2 SASEGT come from the germline V gene. The CDR3 extends over 13 amino acids. V lost 5 bases to trimming and J lost 3 bases, with 9 bases between them.

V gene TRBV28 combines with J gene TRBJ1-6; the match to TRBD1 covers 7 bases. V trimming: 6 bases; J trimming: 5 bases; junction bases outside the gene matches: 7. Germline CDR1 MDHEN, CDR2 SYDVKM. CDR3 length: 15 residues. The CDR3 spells CASRDRARNNSPLHF. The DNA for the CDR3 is TGTGCCAGCAGAGACAGGGCAAGGAATAATTCACCCCTCCACTTT.